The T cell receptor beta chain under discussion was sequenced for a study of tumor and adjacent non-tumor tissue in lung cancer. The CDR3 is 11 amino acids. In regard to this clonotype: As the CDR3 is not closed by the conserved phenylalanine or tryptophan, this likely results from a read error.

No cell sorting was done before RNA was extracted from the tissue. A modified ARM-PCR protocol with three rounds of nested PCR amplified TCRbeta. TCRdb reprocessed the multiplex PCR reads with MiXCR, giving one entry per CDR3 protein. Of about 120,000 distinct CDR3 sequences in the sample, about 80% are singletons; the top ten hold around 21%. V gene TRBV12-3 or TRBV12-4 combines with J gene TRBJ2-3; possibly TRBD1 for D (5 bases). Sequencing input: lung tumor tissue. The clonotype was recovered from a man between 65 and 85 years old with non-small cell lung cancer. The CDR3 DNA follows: TGTGCCAGCCGTTTCAGGGAAACGCAGTATTTG. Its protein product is CASRFRETQYL.